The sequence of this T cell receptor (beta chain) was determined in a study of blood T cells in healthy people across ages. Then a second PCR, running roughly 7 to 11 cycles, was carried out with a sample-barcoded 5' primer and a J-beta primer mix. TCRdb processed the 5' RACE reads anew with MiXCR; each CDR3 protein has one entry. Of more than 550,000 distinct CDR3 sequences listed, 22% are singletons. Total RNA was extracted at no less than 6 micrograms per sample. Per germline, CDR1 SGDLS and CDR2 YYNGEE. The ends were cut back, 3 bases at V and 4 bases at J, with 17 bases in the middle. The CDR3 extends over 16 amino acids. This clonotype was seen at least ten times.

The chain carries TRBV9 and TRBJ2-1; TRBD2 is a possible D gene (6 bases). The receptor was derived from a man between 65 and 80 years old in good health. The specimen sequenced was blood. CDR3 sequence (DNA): TGTGCCAGCAGCGGCTCTAGCGACGGTGGGTACAATGAGCAGTTCTTC. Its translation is CASSGSSDGGYNEQFF.